The source of this T cell receptor (beta chain) is a study of blood T cell repertoires in COVID-19. This clone came up a few times. The repertoire was sequenced with immunoSEQ multiplex PCR; TCRdb's copy has only in-frame clones and lacks some. The profile shows about 240,000 clones, around four fifths of them singletons. Germline V gene lookup returns CDR1 KGHSH and CDR2 LQKENI. This CDR3 region has 12 residues. Trimming removed 8 bases from V and 0 bases from J, with 7 bases in between. This clonotype originated in a woman aged 55-69 years with active or convalescent COVID-19. V gene TRBV18 combines with J gene TRBJ1-1; no reliable D call. What was sequenced was peripheral blood. CDR3 protein: CASMRMNTEAFF. CDR3 DNA: TGTGCCAGCATGAGAATGAACACTGAAGCTTTCTTT.